A selection of T cell receptor beta chains follows, all from one sample in a study of technical replicates of blood from a few donors. Data came from immunoSEQ multiplex PCR; TCRdb stores just in-frame clones and leaves some out. This table holds roughly 68,000 clones, about 97% found once. Sequencing was done on a sample of T cells isolated from PBMCs. Receptor source: a human donor in good health. Both conserved end residues are part of each CDR3. D genes are given only for firm matches. Clone size is not always given. Where it is, it says once, few, many or a class for expanded clones.

v_call: TRBV6-1; j_call: TRBJ2-7; clone_size: .; cdr3_length: 15; d_call: TRBD2; cdr3_nt: TGTGCCAGCATCGAACTCGGGACTAGCGGATACGAGCAGTACTTC; cdr3_aa: CASIELGTSGYEQYF
v_call: TRBV6-5; j_call: TRBJ1-5; clone_size: .; cdr3_length: 15; d_call: .; cdr3_nt: TGTGCCAGCAGTTACTCCCTACAGCACAATCAGCCCCAGCATTTT; cdr3_aa: CASSYSLQHNQPQHF
v_call: TRBV7-9; j_call: TRBJ2-5; clone_size: .; cdr3_length: 15; d_call: TRBD1; cdr3_nt: TGTGCCAGCAGCCCCCAAACAGGGGGACAAGAGACCCAGTACTTC; cdr3_aa: CASSPQTGGQETQYF
v_call: TRBV11-1; j_call: TRBJ2-1; clone_size: .; cdr3_length: 13; d_call: .; cdr3_nt: TGTGCCAGCAGCTTACGGCGACAGGATGAGCAGTTCTTC; cdr3_aa: CASSLRRQDEQFF
v_call: TRBV19; j_call: TRBJ1-1; clone_size: .; cdr3_length: 15; d_call: TRBD1; cdr3_nt: TGTGCCAGTAGTATGCAGGGACAGATGAACACTGAAGCTTTCTTT; cdr3_aa: CASSMQGQMNTEAFF
v_call: TRBV5-1; j_call: TRBJ2-1; clone_size: .; cdr3_length: 16; d_call: .; cdr3_nt: TGCGCCAGCAGCGTGACTAGGGTTTTCGCCTACAATGAGCAGTTCTTC; cdr3_aa: CASSVTRVFAYNEQFF
v_call: TRBV28; j_call: TRBJ2-1; clone_size: once; cdr3_length: 14; d_call: TRBD1; cdr3_nt: TGTGCCAGCAGTCTAACCGCGACAGGGGATGAGCAGTTCTTC; cdr3_aa: CASSLTATGDEQFF
v_call: TRBV11-2; j_call: TRBJ1-2; clone_size: .; cdr3_length: 14; d_call: .; cdr3_nt: TGTGCCAGCAGCCCGACAGACACCAAACTTGGCTACACCTTC; cdr3_aa: CASSPTDTKLGYTF
v_call: TRBV21-1; j_call: TRBJ2-7; clone_size: once; cdr3_length: 17; d_call: .; cdr3_nt: TGTGCCAGCAGCTCCTCTCCGACCGGGACAGGGACCTACGAGCAGTACTTC; cdr3_aa: CASSSSPTGTGTYEQYF
v_call: TRBV7-9; j_call: TRBJ2-7; clone_size: .; cdr3_length: 14; d_call: TRBD1; cdr3_nt: TGTGCCAGCAACGCTGGGACAGGGGGGTGGGAGCAGTACTTC; cdr3_aa: CASNAGTGGWEQYF
v_call: TRBV30; j_call: TRBJ1-5; clone_size: .; cdr3_length: 14; d_call: .; cdr3_nt: TGTGCCTGGAGTGTACGCCAGGGTGCTCAGCCCCAGCATTTT; cdr3_aa: CAWSVRQGAQPQHF
v_call: TRBV28; j_call: TRBJ2-3; clone_size: .; cdr3_length: 15; d_call: TRBD2; cdr3_nt: TGTGCCAGCAGTTTGGGGCGGGAGCTTGGTGATACGCAGTATTTT; cdr3_aa: CASSLGRELGDTQYF
v_call: TRBV18; j_call: TRBJ1-5; clone_size: once; cdr3_length: 15; d_call: .; cdr3_nt: TGTGCCAGCTCACCGGAGGGTTGGGGCAATCAGCCCCAGCATTTT; cdr3_aa: CASSPEGWGNQPQHF
v_call: TRBV5-4; j_call: TRBJ1-3; clone_size: .; cdr3_length: 12; d_call: .; cdr3_nt: TGTGCCAGCAGTCATACAGGGAACACCATATATTTT; cdr3_aa: CASSHTGNTIYF
v_call: TRBV4-3; j_call: TRBJ2-7; clone_size: .; cdr3_length: 18; d_call: .; cdr3_nt: TGCGCCAGCAGCCAAGATTTGGATGCAGGGAACCTTGTCTACGAGCAGTACTTC; cdr3_aa: CASSQDLDAGNLVYEQYF
v_call: TRBV11-2; j_call: TRBJ2-3; clone_size: .; cdr3_length: 15; d_call: TRBD2; cdr3_nt: TGTGCCAGCAGCTCAGCGGGAGGGGGTGCAGATACGCAGTATTTT; cdr3_aa: CASSSAGGGADTQYF
v_call: TRBV5-1; j_call: TRBJ2-1; clone_size: .; cdr3_length: 15; d_call: .; cdr3_nt: TGCGCCAGCAGCTTGGAAGCGTATTCGGGTAATGAGCAGTTCTTC; cdr3_aa: CASSLEAYSGNEQFF
v_call: TRBV11-2; j_call: TRBJ2-3; clone_size: .; cdr3_length: 15; d_call: .; cdr3_nt: TGTGCCAGCAGCTCTAATTACCGGTCGGCAGATACGCAGTATTTT; cdr3_aa: CASSSNYRSADTQYF
v_call: TRBV9; j_call: TRBJ2-1; clone_size: .; cdr3_length: 11; d_call: .; cdr3_nt: TGTGCCAGCACGCAGGGCGGTGAGCAGTTCTTC; cdr3_aa: CASTQGGEQFF
v_call: TRBV2; j_call: TRBJ2-1; clone_size: .; cdr3_length: 13; d_call: TRBD2; cdr3_nt: TGTGCCAGCAGTGATCCTCTAGCGGGAGGGGTGTTCTTC; cdr3_aa: CASSDPLAGGVFF
v_call: TRBV29-1; j_call: TRBJ1-2; clone_size: .; cdr3_length: 12; d_call: TRBD1; cdr3_nt: TGCAGGATGGGACAGATCAACTATGGCTACACCTTC; cdr3_aa: CRMGQINYGYTF
v_call: TRBV18; j_call: TRBJ2-7; clone_size: .; cdr3_length: 14; d_call: TRBD1; cdr3_nt: TGTGCCAGCTCACCACCGGACAGGGCTCACGAGCAGTACTTC; cdr3_aa: CASSPPDRAHEQYF
v_call: TRBV27; j_call: TRBJ2-7; clone_size: .; cdr3_length: 14; d_call: TRBD2; cdr3_nt: TGTGCCAGCAAATGGGGGGGAAGCTCCTACGAGCAGTACTTC; cdr3_aa: CASKWGGSSYEQYF
v_call: TRBV6-1; j_call: TRBJ2-7; clone_size: .; cdr3_length: 14; d_call: TRBD1; cdr3_nt: TGTGCCAGCAGCGACAGGGTTTTTTACTACGAGCAGTACTTC; cdr3_aa: CASSDRVFYYEQYF
v_call: TRBV6-4; j_call: TRBJ2-1; clone_size: few; cdr3_length: 15; d_call: TRBD2; cdr3_nt: TGTGCCAGCAGTGACTCTAGCGGGTCCTACAATGAGCAGTTCTTC; cdr3_aa: CASSDSSGSYNEQFF
v_call: TRBV9; j_call: TRBJ1-5; clone_size: .; cdr3_length: 17; d_call: .; cdr3_nt: TGTGCCAGCAGCGTGCCGGAGGGGACTGACGACCGAGGGCCCCAGCATTTT; cdr3_aa: CASSVPEGTDDRGPQHF
v_call: TRBV19; j_call: TRBJ2-3; clone_size: .; cdr3_length: 16; d_call: TRBD1; cdr3_nt: TGTGCCAGTAGTATAGATCCAGACAGGGTCACAGATACGCAGTATTTT; cdr3_aa: CASSIDPDRVTDTQYF
v_call: TRBV25-1; j_call: TRBJ2-1; clone_size: .; cdr3_length: 16; d_call: TRBD2; cdr3_nt: TGTGCCAGCAGTGGTAACACGGGAGCGGGAGGGCGTGAGCAGTTCTTC; cdr3_aa: CASSGNTGAGGREQFF
v_call: TRBV11-1; j_call: TRBJ2-7; clone_size: .; cdr3_length: 14; d_call: TRBD1; cdr3_nt: TGTGCCAGCAGCTTAGGGGACAGCACCTACGAGCAGTACTTC; cdr3_aa: CASSLGDSTYEQYF
v_call: TRBV5-1; j_call: TRBJ2-7; clone_size: .; cdr3_length: 15; d_call: TRBD1; cdr3_nt: TGCGCCAGCAGCGCCGGGGACAGCCGTTTGTGGGAGCAGTACTTC; cdr3_aa: CASSAGDSRLWEQYF
v_call: TRBV19; j_call: TRBJ2-2; clone_size: .; cdr3_length: 15; d_call: TRBD1; cdr3_nt: TGTGCCAGCCGTAGACAGGGGGGAGCCACCGGGGAGCTGTTTTTT; cdr3_aa: CASRRQGGATGELFF
v_call: TRBV27; j_call: TRBJ2-3; clone_size: .; cdr3_length: 12; d_call: TRBD1; cdr3_nt: TGTGCCAGCAGCACAGGGGGGAATACGCAGTATTTT; cdr3_aa: CASSTGGNTQYF
v_call: TRBV2; j_call: TRBJ2-7; clone_size: .; cdr3_length: 13; d_call: TRBD1; cdr3_nt: TGTGCCAGCAGTGAGACAGGGGTAGGCGAGCAGTACTTC; cdr3_aa: CASSETGVGEQYF
v_call: TRBV30; j_call: TRBJ2-1; clone_size: .; cdr3_length: 15; d_call: TRBD2; cdr3_nt: TGTGCCTGGAGTCCGGGACTAGCGGGGAATGCTGAGCAGTTCTTC; cdr3_aa: CAWSPGLAGNAEQFF
v_call: TRBV10-1; j_call: TRBJ2-1; clone_size: .; cdr3_length: 12; d_call: TRBD1; cdr3_nt: TGCGCCAGCAGTGAGTCTGGGACAGCCCAGTTCTTC; cdr3_aa: CASSESGTAQFF
v_call: TRBV6-1; j_call: TRBJ1-3; clone_size: .; cdr3_length: 16; d_call: .; cdr3_nt: TGTGCCAGCAGTGATGTTCAGGGGTGGTCTGGAAACACCATATATTTT; cdr3_aa: CASSDVQGWSGNTIYF
v_call: TRBV29-1; j_call: TRBJ2-4; clone_size: .; cdr3_length: 14; d_call: TRBD2; cdr3_nt: TGCAGCGTTGTCGGGCTAGCGGGTGGATACATTCAGTACTTC; cdr3_aa: CSVVGLAGGYIQYF
v_call: TRBV28; j_call: TRBJ2-6; clone_size: .; cdr3_length: 15; d_call: TRBD1; cdr3_nt: TGTGCCAGCAGTAACACAGGGGCTGGGGCCAACGTCCTGACTTTC; cdr3_aa: CASSNTGAGANVLTF
v_call: TRBV11-2; j_call: TRBJ1-2; clone_size: .; cdr3_length: 15; d_call: TRBD1; cdr3_nt: TGTGCCAGCAGCTTAGTACAGGGGTGGAACTATGGCTACACCTTC; cdr3_aa: CASSLVQGWNYGYTF
v_call: TRBV18; j_call: TRBJ1-4; clone_size: .; cdr3_length: 15; d_call: .; cdr3_nt: TGTGCCAGCTCACCTCGGGGGGTTGTTAATGAAAAACTGTTTTTT; cdr3_aa: CASSPRGVVNEKLFF
v_call: TRBV7-3; j_call: TRBJ1-1; clone_size: .; cdr3_length: 13; d_call: TRBD1; cdr3_nt: TGTGCCAGCAGGAAAAGTCCACAGGGGGAAGCTTTCTTT; cdr3_aa: CASRKSPQGEAFF
v_call: TRBV5-6; j_call: TRBJ2-5; clone_size: .; cdr3_length: 14; d_call: TRBD1; cdr3_nt: TGTGCCAGCAGCGACCCGGGACAGCAAGAGACCCAGTACTTC; cdr3_aa: CASSDPGQQETQYF
v_call: TRBV19; j_call: TRBJ2-7; clone_size: .; cdr3_length: 15; d_call: TRBD1; cdr3_nt: TGTGCCAGTAGTCCAGACAGGGGGCTAGAGTACGAGCAGTACTTC; cdr3_aa: CASSPDRGLEYEQYF
v_call: TRBV5-4; j_call: TRBJ1-1; clone_size: .; cdr3_length: 13; d_call: TRBD1; cdr3_nt: TGTGCCAGCAGCTTGGGACAGGGGGAGCGAGCTTTCTTT; cdr3_aa: CASSLGQGERAFF
v_call: TRBV4-1; j_call: TRBJ2-5; clone_size: once; cdr3_length: 15; d_call: TRBD2; cdr3_nt: TGCGCCAGCAGCCGAGCGGGACTACCGGGGGAGACCCAGTACTTC; cdr3_aa: CASSRAGLPGETQYF
v_call: TRBV28; j_call: TRBJ2-7; clone_size: .; cdr3_length: 21; d_call: .; cdr3_nt: TGTGCCAGCAGTTTAGGAGTAGTTATTCCGGGTAGCCTAGCCGGCACCTACGAGCAGTACTTC; cdr3_aa: CASSLGVVIPGSLAGTYEQYF
v_call: TRBV6-5; j_call: TRBJ2-5; clone_size: .; cdr3_length: 15; d_call: .; cdr3_nt: TGTGCCAGCAGTTATCTAGATAATGTGAGAGAGACCCAGTACTTC; cdr3_aa: CASSYLDNVRETQYF
v_call: TRBV21-1; j_call: TRBJ1-1; clone_size: .; cdr3_length: 17; d_call: .; cdr3_nt: TGTGCCAGCAGCAAAGCGGGGACAGGGGTACTGAACACTGAAGCTTTCTTT; cdr3_aa: CASSKAGTGVLNTEAFF
v_call: TRBV20-1; j_call: TRBJ1-1; clone_size: .; cdr3_length: 11; d_call: .; cdr3_nt: TGCAGTGCCATTCAACAGGTAGAAGCTTTCTTT; cdr3_aa: CSAIQQVEAFF
v_call: TRBV2; j_call: TRBJ1-5; clone_size: .; cdr3_length: 15; d_call: TRBD1; cdr3_nt: TGTGCCAGCAGTGTAGACAGGGGGACCTATCAGCCCCAGCATTTT; cdr3_aa: CASSVDRGTYQPQHF
v_call: TRBV10-3; j_call: TRBJ1-1; clone_size: .; cdr3_length: 15; d_call: .; cdr3_nt: TGTGCCATCAGCCCTAGCGGAGGGGCGAACACTGAAGCTTTCTTT; cdr3_aa: CAISPSGGANTEAFF
v_call: TRBV6-6; j_call: TRBJ1-2; clone_size: .; cdr3_length: 12; d_call: .; cdr3_nt: TGTGCCAGCAGTCAGTCAGGGAATGGCTACACCTTC; cdr3_aa: CASSQSGNGYTF
v_call: TRBV9; j_call: TRBJ2-1; clone_size: once; cdr3_length: 14; d_call: TRBD2; cdr3_nt: TGTGCCAGCAGTGGCGGGAGGGGCTACAATGAGCAGTTCTTC; cdr3_aa: CASSGGRGYNEQFF
v_call: TRBV6-1; j_call: TRBJ1-3; clone_size: .; cdr3_length: 14; d_call: .; cdr3_nt: TGTGCCAGAGAGGGTCGCTTCGTTGGAAACACCATATATTTT; cdr3_aa: CAREGRFVGNTIYF
v_call: TRBV7-3; j_call: TRBJ2-3; clone_size: .; cdr3_length: 14; d_call: .; cdr3_nt: TGTGCCAGCGCCAAGGGGGGGCTGGTGGATACGCAGTATTTT; cdr3_aa: CASAKGGLVDTQYF
v_call: TRBV7-9; j_call: TRBJ1-4; clone_size: .; cdr3_length: 14; d_call: TRBD1; cdr3_nt: TGTGCCAGCAGCTTGACAGGGATAAATGAAAAACTGTTTTTT; cdr3_aa: CASSLTGINEKLFF
v_call: TRBV13; j_call: TRBJ1-2; clone_size: .; cdr3_length: 13; d_call: .; cdr3_nt: TGTGCCAGCAGCTTAGAGTGGACTGGAGGCTACACCTTC; cdr3_aa: CASSLEWTGGYTF
v_call: TRBV27; j_call: TRBJ2-7; clone_size: .; cdr3_length: 13; d_call: .; cdr3_nt: TGTGCCAGCATTCTAGCGCGCTCCTACGAGCAGTACTTC; cdr3_aa: CASILARSYEQYF
v_call: TRBV9; j_call: TRBJ2-1; clone_size: .; cdr3_length: 16; d_call: .; cdr3_nt: TGTGCCAGCAGCGTAGCTTGGGAGGATCTTGGGAATGAGCAGTTCTTC; cdr3_aa: CASSVAWEDLGNEQFF
v_call: TRBV4-1; j_call: TRBJ2-7; clone_size: .; cdr3_length: 14; d_call: .; cdr3_nt: TGCGCCAGCAGCCCCGTACAGAAACCCTACGAGCAGTACTTC; cdr3_aa: CASSPVQKPYEQYF